This entry describes one T cell receptor beta chain. What antigen it recognizes has not been identified. Since the CDR3 does not end with the conserved phenylalanine or tryptophan, this likely comes from a read error. The data stem from a study of T cells in Graves' hyperthyroidism and ophthalmopathy (dated by TCRdb to about 2019). Context from the whole study: Peripheral blood samples were taken at the time of initial diagnosis, prior to any treatment. After blood sampling, hyperthyroidism patients were treated with methimazole at a starting dose of 30 mg daily, and ophthalmopathy patients were treated with high-dose intravenous methylprednisolone. A discovery cohort of approximately 97 patients, about 40 with Graves' ophthalmopathy and 55 to 65 with stable Graves' hyperthyroidism, was used to find distinguishing TCR V-J signatures. The 85 to 100 discovery patients were divided at random into training and test sets in a 7:3 ratio. Whether ophthalmopathy could be predicted prospectively was tested in an independent validation cohort made up of some 20 hyperthyroidism patients plus 17 patients who later progressed to ophthalmopathy. In addition, the study compared T-cell repertoires in thyroid tissue and in blood from about 6 Graves' hyperthyroidism patients. The paper describes TCR Vbeta CDR3 sequencing of 135 peripheral blood samples, made up of about 40 ophthalmopathy patients, roughly 72 hyperthyroidism patients and 17 progressor patients. Study-wide findings and limitations: In validation, progression to ophthalmopathy was predicted by the model with approximately 67% sensitivity and around 75% specificity, a median of roughly 6 months before onset. Sample size was not statistically predetermined, and blinding of investigators to group allocation was not performed. In cross-validation, a model built on a 13 V-J signature told ophthalmopathy apart from stable hyperthyroidism with approximately 91% sensitivity and around 84% specificity, and in testing the same model reached 80%/75%. Most expanded thyroid clonotypes (frequency above 0.001) were also detected in blood, suggesting blood repertoires may reflect thyroid immune responses.

Hyperthyroidism patients were newly diagnosed, with disease duration under 2 months, and aged 18 to 65 years. Any patient with an uncontrolled infection, another autoimmune disease, pregnancy or lactation was excluded. Diagnoses relied on clinical symptoms, serum thyroxine and TRAb, thyroid ultrasound and orbital computed tomography. Blood from progressor patients was drawn when they were first diagnosed with hyperthyroidism, before any ophthalmopathy symptoms appeared. PBMCs were isolated from about 10 ml of fresh peripheral blood by Ficoll-Paque density gradient centrifugation. Progressor patients were initially diagnosed with Graves' hyperthyroidism and developed ophthalmopathy during follow-up. Total RNA was extracted with Trizol reagent, and quality was checked on an Agilent 2100 Bioanalyzer. Amplification of TCR beta CDR3 regions was carried out from RNA transcripts. The first round of RT-PCR for the TCR CDR3 was performed with the HTBI primer set and the Qiagen OneStep RT-PCR kit. The libraries were constructed in a second round of multiplex PCR and then size-selected and purified. Sequencing of the libraries was done on an Illumina HiSeq2000 using paired-end 100 bp reads. The authors' pipeline ran thus. SOAPnuke was used to process the raw data, removing reads that contained adapters or uncalled bases, had a mean Phred below 15, or lacked an exact match to the constant primer or identifier. High-quality paired reads were merged with COPE v1.2.5, and unique nucleotide sequences were defined as clonotypes. MiTCR v1.1 was used to align the clonotypes against IMGT TRBV, TRBD and TRBJ reference segments. The analysis was restricted to V-J combinations with a frequency above 0.0001, which together covered 99.2% of the repertoires. A TCS score was defined as the ratio of F50 (clonal expansion) to E x V (chaos), with BLOSUM62-based TCRdist applied between CDR3 peptides within each V-J. Welch's t-statistics and random forest reduced fewer than 600 V-J features to around 14, which were used in a naive Bayes classifier (R e1071). TCRdb reran the public reads through fastp at Q25 and MiXCR, keeping productive beta chains. A single entry per CDR3 protein holds the most common genes and DNA from its merged rows. The V and J calls come from TCRdb's annotation, not from the publication. The sample profile shows about 580,000 distinct CDR3 sequences; approximately 14% of them were found once. The ten top clones hold 5.8% of the sample.

The specimen was blood. The clonotype comes from a woman aged 25 to 45 with Graves' hyperthyroidism that later progressed to Graves' ophthalmopathy.

The CDR3 corresponds to CASSDGRGGSGNQPQHY. The DNA sequence is given as TGTGCCAGCAGCGACGGACGTGGGGGCTCGGGAAATCAGCCCCAGCATTAT. Here the chain combines TRBV6-1 and TRBJ1-5; the D gene is possibly TRBD1, with 6 bases matching. The CDR3 extends over 17 residues, inclusive of both ends. The kept DNA is CDR3 alone, 51 bases in frame from the first base. V is pared back by 6 bases and J by 4 bases, with 22 bases lying between the germline termini. From a lookup of the germline V gene, CDR1 and CDR2 are MNHNS and SASEGT.